This is a list of T cell receptor beta chains from one sample in a study of neurological immune-mediated disorders. TCRdb re-called the 5' RACE reads with MiXCR, one entry per CDR3 protein. The sample lists some 66,000 distinct CDR3 sequences, less than 5.5% seen once, with around 7% in the top ten. The sequencing input was PBMCs. The source is a young man with multiple sclerosis. The CDR3 runs from the conserved cysteine through the conserved F or W. A D gene is named only where the DNA matches it firmly. Some rows have no size entry. The others give once, few or many, or a class for an expanded clone.

TRBJ2-1	few	-	TRBV20-1	TGCAGTGCTAGAGATGGGGCAGGGTGGGCTAATGAGCAGTTCTTC	CSARDGAGWANEQFF
TRBJ2-7	many	-	TRBV6-5	TGTGCCAGCAGTTACCGGCAGGGGACCTACGAGCAGTACTTC	CASSYRQGTYEQYF
TRBJ2-3	-	-	TRBV7-9	TGTGCCAGCAGCTTACTGCAAGGGGGGAGCGATACGCAGTATTTT	CASSLLQGGSDTQYF
TRBJ1-1	-	TRBD1	TRBV28	TGTGCCAGCAGTTCACTAACAGGGGGAGACACTGAAGCTTTCTTT	CASSSLTGGDTEAFF
TRBJ1-1	-	-	TRBV12-5	TGTGCTAGTGCCGTCGGGACGTCTGAAGCTTTCTTT	CASAVGTSEAFF
TRBJ1-3	-	-	TRBV5-1	TGCGCCAGCAGCTTCCGTCCAAACGACAACTCTGGAAACACCACATATTTT	CASSFRPNDNSGNTTYF
TRBJ1-4	many	-	TRBV5-1	TGCGCCAGCAGCTTAGAGACAGTCTCAAATGAAAAACTGTTTTTT	CASSLETVSNEKLFF
TRBJ2-3	-	-	TRBV4-1	TGCGCCAGCAGCCAAGACTTGTCGGCCACAGATACGCAGTATTTT	CASSQDLSATDTQYF
TRBJ2-7	-	TRBD1	TRBV6-2/TRBV6-3	TGTGCCAGCAGCAGACAGGGGATTAACGAGCAGTACTTC	CASSRQGINEQYF
TRBJ2-7	many	-	TRBV24-1	TGTGCCACCAGTGACCCCGGACGGACCGAGCAGTACTTC	CATSDPGRTEQYF
TRBJ2-1	many	TRBD2	TRBV5-1	TGCGCCAGCAGCCTCCTCCGGGACGGTGGACTAGCGGGAGTGTCCTACAATGAGCAGTTCTTC	CASSLLRDGGLAGVSYNEQFF
TRBJ2-7	few	-	TRBV7-9	TGTGCCAGCTTGGGTACCTCGCGGGACGAGCAGTACTTC	CASLGTSRDEQYF
TRBJ2-1	many	-	TRBV20-1	TGCAGTGCTAGCTCTGGGGAGGTGAATGAGCAGTTCTTC	CSASSGEVNEQFF
TRBJ1-3	many	TRBD1	TRBV7-9	TGTGCCAGCAGCTACCGGGGACAGAGAAGCTCTGGAAACACCATATATTTT	CASSYRGQRSSGNTIYF
TRBJ2-4	many	-	TRBV18	TGTGCCAGCTCACCACCCTCTCGACAGGATCAGTACTTC	CASSPPSRQDQYF
TRBJ1-1	many	-	TRBV20-1	TGCAGTGCTAGGGACATTCAGGACACTGAAGCTTTCTTT	CSARDIQDTEAFF